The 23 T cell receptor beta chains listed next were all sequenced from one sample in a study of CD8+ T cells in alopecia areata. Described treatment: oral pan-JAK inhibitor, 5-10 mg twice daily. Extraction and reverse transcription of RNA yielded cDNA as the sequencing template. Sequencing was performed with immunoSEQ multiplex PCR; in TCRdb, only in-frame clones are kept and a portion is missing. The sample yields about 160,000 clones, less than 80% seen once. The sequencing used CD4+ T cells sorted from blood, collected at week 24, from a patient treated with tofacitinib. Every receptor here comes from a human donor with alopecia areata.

The DNA for the CDR3 is TGTGCCAGCAGCTTGGTACCGGGGGGGGGCACAGATACGCAGTATTTT. It codes for CASSLVPGGGTDTQYF. The chain has TRBV5-4 and TRBJ2-3, with 8 bases matching TRBD2. Germline loops: CDR1 SGHNT, CDR2 YYREEE (reference sequence). The CDR3 runs to 16 residues. V gave up 0 bases and J gave up 1 base; unmatched junction bases: 4.

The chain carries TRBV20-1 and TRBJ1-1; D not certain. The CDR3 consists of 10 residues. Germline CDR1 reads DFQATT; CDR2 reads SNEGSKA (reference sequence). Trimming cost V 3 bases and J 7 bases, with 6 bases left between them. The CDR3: CSARLVEAFF. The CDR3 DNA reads TGCAGTGCTAGGCTGGTTGAAGCTTTCTTT.

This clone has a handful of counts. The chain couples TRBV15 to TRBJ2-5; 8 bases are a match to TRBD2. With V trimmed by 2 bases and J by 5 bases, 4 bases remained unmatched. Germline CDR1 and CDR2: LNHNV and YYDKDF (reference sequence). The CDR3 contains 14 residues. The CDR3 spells CATSRSGGLETQYF. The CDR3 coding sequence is TGTGCCACCAGCAGATCGGGGGGGTTGGAGACCCAGTACTTC.

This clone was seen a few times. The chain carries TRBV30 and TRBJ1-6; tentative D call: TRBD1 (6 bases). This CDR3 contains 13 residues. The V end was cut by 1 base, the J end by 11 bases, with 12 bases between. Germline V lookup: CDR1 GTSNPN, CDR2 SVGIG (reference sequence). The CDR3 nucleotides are TGTGCCTGGAGTGCGGCGGGGGGCCCACCCCTCCACTTT. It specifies CAWSAAGGPPLHF.

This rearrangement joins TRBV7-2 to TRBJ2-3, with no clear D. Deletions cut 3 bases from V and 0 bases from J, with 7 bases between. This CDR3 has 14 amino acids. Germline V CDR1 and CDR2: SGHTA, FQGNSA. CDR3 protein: CASSLNPSTDTQYF. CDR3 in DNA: TGTGCCAGCAGCTTGAATCCTAGCACAGATACGCAGTATTTT.

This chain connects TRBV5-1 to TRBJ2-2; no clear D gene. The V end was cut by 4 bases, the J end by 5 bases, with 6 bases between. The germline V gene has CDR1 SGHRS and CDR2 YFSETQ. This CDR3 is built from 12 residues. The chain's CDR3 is CASSTGTGELFF. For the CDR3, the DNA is TGCGCCAGCAGCACCGGTACCGGGGAGCTGTTTTTT.

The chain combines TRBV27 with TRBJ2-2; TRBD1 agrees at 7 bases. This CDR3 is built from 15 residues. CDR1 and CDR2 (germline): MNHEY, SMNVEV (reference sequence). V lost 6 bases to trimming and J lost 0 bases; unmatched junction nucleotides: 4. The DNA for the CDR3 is TGTGCCAGCAGAAACAGGGGAACGAACACCGGGGAGCTGTTTTTT. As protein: CASRNRGTNTGELFF.

CDR3 nucleotide sequence: TGTGCCAGCAGTGGACTACAGGGGGCGCGGAGTGGGGAAAAACTGTTTTTT. It yields the protein CASSGLQGARSGEKLFF. The V gene is TRBV6-1, the J gene TRBJ1-4, with TRBD1 identical over 9 bases. This CDR3 region has 17 residues. The V and J ends lost 4 bases and 8 bases, in that order; junction bases with no gene match: 14. Germline lookup yields CDR1 MNHNS and CDR2 SASEGT.

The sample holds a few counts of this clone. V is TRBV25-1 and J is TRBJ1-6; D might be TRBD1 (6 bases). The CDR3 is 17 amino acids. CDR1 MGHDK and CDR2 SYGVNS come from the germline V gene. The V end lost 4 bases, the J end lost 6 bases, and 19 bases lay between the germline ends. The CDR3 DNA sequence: TGTGCCAGCAGTGCGTCCAAGGGGGGGAGCCTTAATTCACCCCTCCACTTT. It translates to CASSASKGGSLNSPLHF.

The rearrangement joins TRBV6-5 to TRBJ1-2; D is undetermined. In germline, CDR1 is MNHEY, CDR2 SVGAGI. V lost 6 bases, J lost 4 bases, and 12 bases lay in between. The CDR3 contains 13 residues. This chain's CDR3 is CASSRHPSYGYTF. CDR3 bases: TGTGCCAGCAGCCGACATCCTAGCTATGGCTACACCTTC.

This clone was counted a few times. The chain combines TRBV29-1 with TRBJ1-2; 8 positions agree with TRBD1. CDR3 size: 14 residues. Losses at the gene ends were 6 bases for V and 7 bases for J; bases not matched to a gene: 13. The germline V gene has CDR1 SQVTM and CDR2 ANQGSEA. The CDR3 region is CSVPRVLTGAGYTF. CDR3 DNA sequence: TGCAGCGTCCCGAGAGTACTGACAGGGGCTGGCTACACCTTC.

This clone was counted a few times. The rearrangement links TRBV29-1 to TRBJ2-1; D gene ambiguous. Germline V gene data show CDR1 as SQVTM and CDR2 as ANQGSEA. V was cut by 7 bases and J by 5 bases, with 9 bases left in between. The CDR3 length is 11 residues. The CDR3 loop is CSGRRNNEQFF. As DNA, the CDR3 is TGCAGCGGCAGAAGAAACAATGAGCAGTTCTTC.

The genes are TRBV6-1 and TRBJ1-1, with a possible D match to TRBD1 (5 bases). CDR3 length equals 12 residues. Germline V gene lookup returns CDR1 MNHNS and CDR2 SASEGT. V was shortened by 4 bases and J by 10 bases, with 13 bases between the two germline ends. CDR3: CASSVAQGIAFF. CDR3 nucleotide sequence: TGTGCCAGCAGTGTCGCCCAGGGAATAGCTTTCTTT.

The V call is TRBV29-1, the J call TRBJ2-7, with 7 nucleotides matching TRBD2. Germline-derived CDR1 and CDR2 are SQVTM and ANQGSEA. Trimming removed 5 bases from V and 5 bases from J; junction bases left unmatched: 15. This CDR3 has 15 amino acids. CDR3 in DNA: TGCAGCGTTCCTGTGGGGGGAGGGTTATCGGACGAGCAGTACTTC. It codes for CSVPVGGGLSDEQYF.

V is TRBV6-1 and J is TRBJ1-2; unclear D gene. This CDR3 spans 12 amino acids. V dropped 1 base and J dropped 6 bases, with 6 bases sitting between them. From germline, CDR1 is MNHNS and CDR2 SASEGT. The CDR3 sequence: CASSEGGNGYTF. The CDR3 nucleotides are TGTGCCAGCAGTGAAGGGGGTAATGGCTACACCTTC.

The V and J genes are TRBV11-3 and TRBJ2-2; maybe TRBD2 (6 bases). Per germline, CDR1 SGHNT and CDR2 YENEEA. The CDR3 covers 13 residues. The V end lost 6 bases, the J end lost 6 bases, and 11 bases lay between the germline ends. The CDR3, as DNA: TGTGCCAGCAGAAAGACTAGTTCCGGGGAGCTGTTTTTT. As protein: CASRKTSSGELFF.

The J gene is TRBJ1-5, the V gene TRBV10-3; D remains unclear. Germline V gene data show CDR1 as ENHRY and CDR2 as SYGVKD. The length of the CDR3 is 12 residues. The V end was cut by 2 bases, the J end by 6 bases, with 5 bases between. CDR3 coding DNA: TGTGCCATCAGTGAGACGGGTCAGCCCCAGCATTTT. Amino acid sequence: CAISETGQPQHF.

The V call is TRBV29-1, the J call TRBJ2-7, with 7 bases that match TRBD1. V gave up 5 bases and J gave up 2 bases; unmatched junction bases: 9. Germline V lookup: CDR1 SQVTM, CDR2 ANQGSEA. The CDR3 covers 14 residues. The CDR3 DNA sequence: TGCAGCGTTCGAGATTGGGACAGAACCTACGAGCAGTACTTC. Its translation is CSVRDWDRTYEQYF.

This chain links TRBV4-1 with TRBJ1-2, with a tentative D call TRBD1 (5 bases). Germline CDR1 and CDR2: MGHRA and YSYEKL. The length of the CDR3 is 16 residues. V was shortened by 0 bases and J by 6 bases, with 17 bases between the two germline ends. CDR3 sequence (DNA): TGCGCCAGCAGCCAAGATTTTTGGGGGATCGTGGATGGCTACACCTTC. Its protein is CASSQDFWGIVDGYTF.

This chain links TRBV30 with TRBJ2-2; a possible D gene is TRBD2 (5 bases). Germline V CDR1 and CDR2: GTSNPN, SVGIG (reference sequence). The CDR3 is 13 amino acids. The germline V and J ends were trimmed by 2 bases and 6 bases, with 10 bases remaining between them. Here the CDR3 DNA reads TGTGCCTGGAGTACTAGTCCGGCCGGGGAGCTGTTTTTT. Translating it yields CAWSTSPAGELFF.

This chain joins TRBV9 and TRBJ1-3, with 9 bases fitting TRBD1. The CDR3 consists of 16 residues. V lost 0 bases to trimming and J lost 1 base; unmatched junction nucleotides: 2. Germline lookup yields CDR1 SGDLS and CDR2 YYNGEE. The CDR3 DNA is TGTGCCAGCAGCGTAGAGGGACAGGGATCTGGAAACACCATATATTTT. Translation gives CASSVEGQGSGNTIYF.

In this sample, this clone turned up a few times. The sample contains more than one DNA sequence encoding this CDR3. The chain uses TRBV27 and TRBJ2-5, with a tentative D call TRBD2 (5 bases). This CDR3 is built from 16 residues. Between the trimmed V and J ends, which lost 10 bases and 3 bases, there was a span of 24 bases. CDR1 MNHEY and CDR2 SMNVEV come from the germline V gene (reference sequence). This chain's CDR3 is CATRGGFSLGKETQYF. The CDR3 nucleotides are TGTGCCACCCGAGGAGGCTTCAGCCTGGGCAAAGAGACCCAGTACTTC.

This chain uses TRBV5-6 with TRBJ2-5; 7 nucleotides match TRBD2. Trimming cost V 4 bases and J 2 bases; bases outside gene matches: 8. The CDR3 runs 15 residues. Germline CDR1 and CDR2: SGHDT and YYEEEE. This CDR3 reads CASSRPGTTQETQYF. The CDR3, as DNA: TGTGCCAGCAGCCGACCTGGGACTACTCAAGAGACCCAGTACTTC.